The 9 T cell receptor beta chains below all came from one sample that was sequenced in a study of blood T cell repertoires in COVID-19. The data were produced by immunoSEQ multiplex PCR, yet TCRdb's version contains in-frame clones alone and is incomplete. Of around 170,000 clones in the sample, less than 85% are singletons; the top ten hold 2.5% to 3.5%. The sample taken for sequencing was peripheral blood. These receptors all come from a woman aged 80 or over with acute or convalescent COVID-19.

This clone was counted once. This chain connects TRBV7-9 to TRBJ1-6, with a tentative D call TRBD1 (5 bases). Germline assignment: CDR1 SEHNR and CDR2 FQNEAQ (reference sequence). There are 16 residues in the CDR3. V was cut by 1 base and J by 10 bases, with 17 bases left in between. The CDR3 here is CASSLGGGGVGSPLHF. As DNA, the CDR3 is TGTGCCAGCAGCTTAGGGGGCGGGGGGGTTGGCTCACCCCTCCACTTT.

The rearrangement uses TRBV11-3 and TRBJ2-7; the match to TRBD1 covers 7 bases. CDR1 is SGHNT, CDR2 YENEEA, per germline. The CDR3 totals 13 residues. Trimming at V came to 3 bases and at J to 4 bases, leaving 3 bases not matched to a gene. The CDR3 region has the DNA TGTGCCAGCAGCTTGGGACAGCAGTACGAGCAGTACTTC. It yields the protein CASSLGQQYEQYF.

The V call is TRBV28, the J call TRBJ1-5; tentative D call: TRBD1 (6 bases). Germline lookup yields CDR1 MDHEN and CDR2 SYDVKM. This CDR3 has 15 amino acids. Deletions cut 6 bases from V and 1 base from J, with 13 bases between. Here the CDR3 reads CASSPGTRSNQPQHF. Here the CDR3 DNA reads TGTGCCAGCAGCCCGGGGACAAGGAGCAATCAGCCCCAGCATTTT.

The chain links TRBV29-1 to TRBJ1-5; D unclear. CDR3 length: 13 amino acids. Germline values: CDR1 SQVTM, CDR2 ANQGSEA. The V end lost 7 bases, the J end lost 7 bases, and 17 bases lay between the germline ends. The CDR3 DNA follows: TGCAGCGGCCGGGTGTCTGAGGGACAGCCCCAGCATTTT. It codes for CSGRVSEGQPQHF.

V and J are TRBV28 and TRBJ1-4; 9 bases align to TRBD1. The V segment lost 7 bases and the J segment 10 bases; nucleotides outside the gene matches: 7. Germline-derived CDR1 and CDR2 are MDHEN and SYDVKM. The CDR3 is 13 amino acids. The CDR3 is CASTGTGIGKLFF. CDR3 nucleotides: TGTGCCAGCACGGGGACAGGGATCGGAAAACTGTTTTTT.

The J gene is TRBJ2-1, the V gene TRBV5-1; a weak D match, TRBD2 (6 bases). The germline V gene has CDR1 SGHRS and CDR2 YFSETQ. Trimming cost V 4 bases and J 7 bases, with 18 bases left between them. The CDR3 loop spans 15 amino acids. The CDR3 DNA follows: TGCGCCAGCAGCGCTCCGGGACTCATCGGGAATGAGCAGTTCTTC. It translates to CASSAPGLIGNEQFF.

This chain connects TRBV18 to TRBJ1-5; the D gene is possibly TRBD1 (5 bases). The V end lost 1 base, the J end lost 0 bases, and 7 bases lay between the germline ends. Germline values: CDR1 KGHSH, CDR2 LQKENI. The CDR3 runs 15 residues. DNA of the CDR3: TGTGCCAGCTCACCACAGGACATTAGCAATCAGCCCCAGCATTTT. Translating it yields CASSPQDISNQPQHF.

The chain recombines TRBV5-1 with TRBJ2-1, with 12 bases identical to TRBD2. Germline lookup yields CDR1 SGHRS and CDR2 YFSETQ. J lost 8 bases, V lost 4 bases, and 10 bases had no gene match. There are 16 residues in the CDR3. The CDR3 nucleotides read TGCGCCAGCAGCCTGAGGACTAGCGGGGTGATGGATGAGCAGTTCTTC. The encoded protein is CASSLRTSGVMDEQFF.

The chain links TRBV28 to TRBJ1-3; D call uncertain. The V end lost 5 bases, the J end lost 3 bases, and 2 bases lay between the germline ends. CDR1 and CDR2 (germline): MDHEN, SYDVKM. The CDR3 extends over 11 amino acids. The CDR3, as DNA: TGTGCCAGCAGTCTTGGAAACACCATATATTTT. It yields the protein CASSLGNTIYF.